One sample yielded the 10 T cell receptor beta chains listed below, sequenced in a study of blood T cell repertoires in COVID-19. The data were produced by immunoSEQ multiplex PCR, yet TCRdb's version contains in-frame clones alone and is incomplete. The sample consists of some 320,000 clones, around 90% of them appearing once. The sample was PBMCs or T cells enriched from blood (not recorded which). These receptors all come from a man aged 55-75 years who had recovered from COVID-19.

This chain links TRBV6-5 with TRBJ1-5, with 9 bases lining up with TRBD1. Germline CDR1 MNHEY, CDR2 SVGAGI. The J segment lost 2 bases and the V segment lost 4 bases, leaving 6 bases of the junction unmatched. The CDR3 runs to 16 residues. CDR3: CASSSQGARGNQPQHF. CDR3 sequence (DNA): TGTGCCAGCAGTTCACAGGGGGCGAGGGGCAATCAGCCCCAGCATTTT.

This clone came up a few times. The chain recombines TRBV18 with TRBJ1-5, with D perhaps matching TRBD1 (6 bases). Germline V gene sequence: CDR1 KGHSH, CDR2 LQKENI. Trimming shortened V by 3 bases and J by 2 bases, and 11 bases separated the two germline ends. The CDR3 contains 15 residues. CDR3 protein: CASSPTGSGNQPQHF. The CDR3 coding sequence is TGTGCCAGCTCACCTACAGGGTCGGGCAATCAGCCCCAGCATTTT.

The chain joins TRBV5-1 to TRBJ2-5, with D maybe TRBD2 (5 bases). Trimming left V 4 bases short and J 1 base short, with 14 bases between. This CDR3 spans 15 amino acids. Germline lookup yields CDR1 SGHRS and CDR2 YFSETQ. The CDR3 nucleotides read TGCGCCAGCAGCGATCTAGCAGCATCCCAAGAGACCCAGTACTTC. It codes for CASSDLAASQETQYF.

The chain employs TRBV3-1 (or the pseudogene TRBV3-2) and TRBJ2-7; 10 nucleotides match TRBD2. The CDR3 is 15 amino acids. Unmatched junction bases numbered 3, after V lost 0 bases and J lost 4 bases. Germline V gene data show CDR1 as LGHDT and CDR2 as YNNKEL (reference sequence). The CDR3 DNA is TGTGCCAGCAGCCAAGATAGCGGGGGGTTGTACGAGCAGTACTTC. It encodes CASSQDSGGLYEQYF.

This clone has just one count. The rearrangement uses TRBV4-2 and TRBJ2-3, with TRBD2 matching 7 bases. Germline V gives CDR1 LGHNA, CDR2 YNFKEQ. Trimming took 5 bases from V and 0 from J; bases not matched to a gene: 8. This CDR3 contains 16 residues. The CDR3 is CASSRGLAESTDTQYF. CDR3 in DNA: TGTGCCAGCAGCAGAGGGCTAGCGGAAAGCACAGATACGCAGTATTTT.

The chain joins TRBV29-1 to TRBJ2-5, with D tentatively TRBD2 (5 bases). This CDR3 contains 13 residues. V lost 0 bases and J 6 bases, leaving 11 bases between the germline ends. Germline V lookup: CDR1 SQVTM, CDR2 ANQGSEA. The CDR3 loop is CSVEDRGEQTQYF. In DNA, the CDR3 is TGCAGCGTTGAAGATCGGGGAGAGCAGACCCAGTACTTC.

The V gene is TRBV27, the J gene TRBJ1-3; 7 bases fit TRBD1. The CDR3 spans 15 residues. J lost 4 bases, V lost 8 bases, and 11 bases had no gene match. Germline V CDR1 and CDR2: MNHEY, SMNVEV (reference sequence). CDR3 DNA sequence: TGTGCCAGCCGTTACAGGGGATCGTCCGGAAACACCATATATTTT. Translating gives CASRYRGSSGNTIYF.

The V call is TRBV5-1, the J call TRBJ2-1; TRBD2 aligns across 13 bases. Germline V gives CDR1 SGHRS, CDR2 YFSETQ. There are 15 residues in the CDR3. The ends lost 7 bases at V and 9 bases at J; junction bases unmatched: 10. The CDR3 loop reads CASLELAGGPGEQFF. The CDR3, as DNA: TGCGCCAGCCTGGAACTAGCGGGAGGGCCCGGTGAGCAGTTCTTC.

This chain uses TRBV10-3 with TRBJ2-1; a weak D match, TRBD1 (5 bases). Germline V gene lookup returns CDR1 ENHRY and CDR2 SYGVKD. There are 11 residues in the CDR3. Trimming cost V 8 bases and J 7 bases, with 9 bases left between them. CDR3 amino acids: CAISGRNEQFF. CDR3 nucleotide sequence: TGTGCCATCTCAGGGCGTAATGAGCAGTTCTTC.

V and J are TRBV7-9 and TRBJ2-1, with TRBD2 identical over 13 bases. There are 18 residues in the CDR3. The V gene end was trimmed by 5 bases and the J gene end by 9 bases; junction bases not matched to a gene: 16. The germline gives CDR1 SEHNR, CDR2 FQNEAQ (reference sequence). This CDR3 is CASSTNDGLAGVRGEQFF. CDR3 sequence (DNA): TGTGCCAGCAGCACAAACGATGGACTAGCGGGAGTTCGGGGTGAGCAGTTCTTC.